A selection of T cell receptor beta chains follows, all from one sample in a study of blood T cell repertoires in COVID-19. Libraries were prepared by immunoSEQ multiplex PCR; TCRdb keeps only in-frame clonotypes and omits some of them. Of roughly 120,000 clones in the sample, roughly nine tenths are singletons; the top ten hold 1.5% to 2%. The sequenced sample consisted of peripheral blood. The receptor set was obtained from a human donor with active COVID-19. The donor label of this sample is uncertain. Each CDR3 is given with its conserved first and last residue. A D gene is named only where the DNA matches it firmly. Part of the rows lack a size; the others show once, few, many or a class for expanded clones.

clone_size	v_call	cdr3_length	d_call	j_call	cdr3_nt	cdr3_aa
-	TRBV10-3	15	-	TRBJ1-1	TGTGCCATCAGTGAGTCGGGCAGAAGCAACACTGAAGCTTTCTTT	CAISESGRSNTEAFF
-	TRBV4-3	13	-	TRBJ2-1	TGCGCCAGCAGCCAAGATTCCGGGAATGAGCAGTTCTTC	CASSQDSGNEQFF
-	TRBV7-9	13	TRBD1	TRBJ1-2	TGTGCCAGCAGCTCCGGGACAGCCGATGGCTACACCTTC	CASSSGTADGYTF
-	TRBV19	15	-	TRBJ2-1	TGTGCCAGTAGTTCCGACAGGAATGCGGCGAATGAGCAGTTCTTC	CASSSDRNAANEQFF
once	TRBV7-2	15	TRBD1	TRBJ2-7	TGTGCCAGCAGCCCCCGGGACAGGGGGTCCTACGAGCAGTACTTC	CASSPRDRGSYEQYF
once	TRBV9	14	TRBD1	TRBJ1-2	TGTGCCAGCAGCGTAGGTCAGGGGGCTTCTGGCTACACCTTC	CASSVGQGASGYTF
-	TRBV6-2/TRBV6-3	14	-	TRBJ2-3	TGTGCCAGCAGTTACCCACTTGGCACAGATACGCAGTATTTT	CASSYPLGTDTQYF
-	TRBV5-4	13	TRBD1	TRBJ1-2	TGTGCCAGCAGCCATGACAGGGCTCGCGGCTACACCTTC	CASSHDRARGYTF
-	TRBV19	16	-	TRBJ1-2	TGTGCCAGTCAGAACTTACGGGACACAGCTAACTATGGCTACACCTTC	CASQNLRDTANYGYTF
once	TRBV9	16	-	TRBJ1-2	TGTGCCAGCAGCGTAGCGGGCGGACTGTGGAACTATGGCTACACCTTC	CASSVAGGLWNYGYTF
few	TRBV4-3	16	TRBD2	TRBJ2-3	TGCGCCAGCAGCCAAGTAACTAGCGGGCGCACAGATACGCAGTATTTT	CASSQVTSGRTDTQYF
-	TRBV5-1	15	TRBD1	TRBJ2-1	TGCGCCAGCAGCTTGGTCTCAGGGGGCAATTATGAGCAGTTCTTC	CASSLVSGGNYEQFF
-	TRBV3-1/TRBV3-2	14	TRBD2	TRBJ2-5	TGTGCCAGCAGAATAGCGGGGCCGCAAGAGACCCAGTACTTC	CASRIAGPQETQYF
-	TRBV6-5	14	TRBD1	TRBJ2-4	TGTGCCAGCAGGGGGACAGTAGCCAAAAACATTCAGTACTTC	CASRGTVAKNIQYF
-	TRBV4-3	16	-	TRBJ1-4	TGCGCCAGCAGCCAATCAGGACAGACAGTCAATGAAAAACTGTTTTTT	CASSQSGQTVNEKLFF
-	TRBV4-3	14	-	TRBJ1-2	TGCGCCAGCAGCCAAGGCAGGGATGCCTATGGCTACACCTTC	CASSQGRDAYGYTF
-	TRBV12-5	15	TRBD1	TRBJ2-1	TGTGCTAGTGGCCGGGGACAGGGGGTGGACAATGAGCAGTTCTTC	CASGRGQGVDNEQFF
-	TRBV18	15	TRBD1	TRBJ2-1	TGTGCCAGCTCCCCGAGGGGACAGGCATACAATGAGCAGTTCTTC	CASSPRGQAYNEQFF
-	TRBV27	16	TRBD2	TRBJ2-1	TGTGCCAGCGGGCTTTGGCTAGCGGGGGGTGTGAATGAGCAGTTCTTC	CASGLWLAGGVNEQFF
-	TRBV13	15	TRBD2	TRBJ2-1	TGTGCCAGCAGCTATCGGCGGGGGGGCTACAATGAGCAGTTCTTC	CASSYRRGGYNEQFF
-	TRBV9	15	-	TRBJ2-3	TGTGCCAGCAGCGAGACTAGTGCTAGCACAGATACGCAGTATTTT	CASSETSASTDTQYF
-	TRBV3-1/TRBV3-2	17	TRBD2	TRBJ2-3	TGTGCCAGCAGCCAAGGCAACCGGGGGGGCGGAGCAGATACGCAGTATTTT	CASSQGNRGGGADTQYF
-	TRBV11-2	15	-	TRBJ1-2	TGTGCCAGCAGCCCCGAGGGGCGGGGGGCGCAGGGCTACACCTTC	CASSPEGRGAQGYTF
-	TRBV6-5	16	-	TRBJ2-6	TGTGCCAGCAGTTTTGGACAGACCTCTGGGGCCAACGTCCTGACTTTC	CASSFGQTSGANVLTF
-	TRBV19	17	-	TRBJ2-7	TGTGCCAGTAGTATAATAATAGGCAGGGTAAGCTCCTACGAGCAGTACTTC	CASSIIIGRVSSYEQYF
-	TRBV6-2/TRBV6-3	14	TRBD1	TRBJ1-1	TGTGCCAGCAGTTCACAGGGGGCGAGGACTGAAGCTTTCTTT	CASSSQGARTEAFF
-	TRBV2	12	-	TRBJ2-3	TGTGCCAGCAGTGACCCCGCAGATACGCAGTATTTT	CASSDPADTQYF
-	TRBV12-3/TRBV12-4	12	-	TRBJ1-6	TGTGCCAGCAGCCTGAGTCGGGGGCCCCTCCACTTT	CASSLSRGPLHF
-	TRBV20-1	10	-	TRBJ1-2	TGCAGTGCTCGGAACTATGGCTACACCTTC	CSARNYGYTF
-	TRBV28	16	TRBD1	TRBJ2-1	TGTGCCAGCAGCTTCCCTCCGGGACAGGCCCGCAATGAGCAGTTCTTC	CASSFPPGQARNEQFF
-	TRBV4-3	14	TRBD1	TRBJ2-1	TGCGCCAGCAGCCTTGGGACAGGGACGGGTGAGCAGTTCTTC	CASSLGTGTGEQFF
-	TRBV28	14	-	TRBJ1-1	TGTGCCAGCAAAGAAACGCACTTGAACACTGAAGCTTTCTTT	CASKETHLNTEAFF
-	TRBV6-6	12	-	TRBJ2-7	TGTGCCAGCAGATCGGACAGCGACGAGCAGTACTTC	CASRSDSDEQYF
once	TRBV6-5	13	-	TRBJ1-5	TGTGCCAGCAGTTACCAGGGAGGTCAGCCCCAGCATTTT	CASSYQGGQPQHF
-	TRBV18	13	-	TRBJ2-1	TGTGCCAGCTCACCCGGTGTCCTCAATGAGCAGTTCTTC	CASSPGVLNEQFF
-	TRBV10-2	12	-	TRBJ2-7	TGCGCCAGCAGTGGCAACAGCTACGAGCAGTACTTC	CASSGNSYEQYF
-	TRBV7-2	15	-	TRBJ1-5	TGTGCCAGCAGCTCCCGGTCAGGATTCAATCAGCCCCAGCATTTT	CASSSRSGFNQPQHF
-	TRBV2	14	-	TRBJ2-7	TGTGCCAGCAGTGGCGCACGAAGCTCCTACGAGCAGTACTTC	CASSGARSSYEQYF
-	TRBV20-1	11	-	TRBJ2-7	TGCAGTGCCCAGAGAGGGAACGAGCAGTACTTC	CSAQRGNEQYF
-	TRBV10-1	13	TRBD2	TRBJ2-7	TGCGCCAGCAAAGTGGAGCGGGGGGGCGAGCAGTACTTC	CASKVERGGEQYF
-	TRBV9	15	TRBD1	TRBJ1-1	TGTGCCAGCAGCGTGAGGGACAGATGGGACACTGAAGCTTTCTTT	CASSVRDRWDTEAFF
-	TRBV2	15	TRBD1	TRBJ2-7	TGTGCCAGCAGGGGCGACAGGGGATGGTCCTACGAGCAGTACTTC	CASRGDRGWSYEQYF
-	TRBV5-1	15	-	TRBJ1-3	TGCGCCAGCAGCCCGGGAGGGACCGCCGGAAACACCATATATTTT	CASSPGGTAGNTIYF
-	TRBV9	17	TRBD2	TRBJ2-3	TGTGCCAGCAGCGTAGTTAGCGGGGGCCTGAGCACAGATACGCAGTATTTT	CASSVVSGGLSTDTQYF
-	TRBV7-2	14	TRBD1	TRBJ2-7	TGTGCCAGCAGCGTACAGGGGGCTAACTACGAGCAGTACTTC	CASSVQGANYEQYF
-	TRBV2	15	TRBD1	TRBJ2-7	TGTGCCAGCAGTGAATATTGGCAGGGGGCGGAAGAGCAGTACTTC	CASSEYWQGAEEQYF
-	TRBV20-1	14	-	TRBJ2-3	TGCAGTGCTAGTTTGGGGCTTAGCACAGATACGCAGTATTTT	CSASLGLSTDTQYF
-	TRBV10-3	15	TRBD2	TRBJ2-1	TGTGCCATCAGCCTAGGAACTAGCGCCTACAATGAGCAGTTCTTC	CAISLGTSAYNEQFF
-	TRBV7-2	16	-	TRBJ2-1	TGTGCCAGCAGCTTAGGTTCAGGGTTAACCTACAATGAGCAGTTCTTC	CASSLGSGLTYNEQFF
-	TRBV5-4	16	TRBD2	TRBJ2-7	TGTGCCAGCAGCTTCGTGGGGACTAGCGGCTCCTACGAGCAGTACTTC	CASSFVGTSGSYEQYF
-	TRBV11-3	14	TRBD1	TRBJ2-5	TGTGCCAGCAGCTCACGGGCAGGGGGAGAGACCCAGTACTTC	CASSSRAGGETQYF
-	TRBV2	17	-	TRBJ2-1	TGTGCCAGCAGTGAAGAGGGGCCGGGCGGCCCTTCGAATGAGCAGTTCTTC	CASSEEGPGGPSNEQFF
once	TRBV5-6	13	-	TRBJ2-7	TGTGCCAGCAGCCCCGCCCGGGGTTTCGAGCAGTACTTC	CASSPARGFEQYF
-	TRBV7-2	16	-	TRBJ1-2	TGTGCCAGCAGCTTAGGGGGAGGAGGGGTCAGCTATGGCTACACCTTC	CASSLGGGGVSYGYTF